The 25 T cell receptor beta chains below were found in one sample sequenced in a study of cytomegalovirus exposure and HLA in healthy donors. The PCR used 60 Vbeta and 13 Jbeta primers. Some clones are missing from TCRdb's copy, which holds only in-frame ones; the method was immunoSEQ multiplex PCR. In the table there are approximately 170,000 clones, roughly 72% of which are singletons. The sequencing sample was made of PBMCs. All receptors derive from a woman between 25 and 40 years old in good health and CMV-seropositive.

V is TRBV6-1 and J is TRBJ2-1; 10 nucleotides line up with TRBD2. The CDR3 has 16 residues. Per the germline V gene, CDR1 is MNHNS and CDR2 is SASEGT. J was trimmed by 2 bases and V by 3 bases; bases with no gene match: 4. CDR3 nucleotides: TGTGCCAGCAGTGACACTAGCGGGGTGACCTACAATGAGCAGTTCTTC. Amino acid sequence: CASSDTSGVTYNEQFF.

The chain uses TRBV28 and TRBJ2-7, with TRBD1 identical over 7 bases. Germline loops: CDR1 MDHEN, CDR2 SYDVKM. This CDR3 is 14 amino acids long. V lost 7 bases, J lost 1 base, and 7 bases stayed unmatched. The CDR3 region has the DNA TGTGCCAGCATACGACAGGGCCGTTCCTACGAGCAGTACTTC. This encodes CASIRQGRSYEQYF.

CDR3 in DNA: TGTGCCAGTAGTCCCACCGGAGGTTACACTGAAGCTTTCTTT. It specifies CASSPTGGYTEAFF. The chain carries TRBV19 and TRBJ1-1; D gene ambiguous. V lost 5 bases and J 3 bases, leaving 13 bases between the germline ends. The CDR3 length is 14 residues. In germline, CDR1 is LNHDA, CDR2 SQIVND (reference sequence). The entire variable domain, with the rest obtained from reference TRBV19 and TRBJ1-1, is as follows: DGGITQSPKYLFRKEGQNVTLSCEQNLNHDAMYWYRQDPGQGLRLIYYSQIVNDFQKGDIAEGYSVSREKKESFPLTVTSAQKNPTAFYLCASSPTGGYTEAFFGQGTRLTVV.

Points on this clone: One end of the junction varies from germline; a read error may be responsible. CDR3 residues: CAWIPSTGLPGNF. The CDR3 DNA reads as TGTGCCTGGATCCCCTCGACAGGTTTACCGGGGAACTTC. The chain uses TRBV30 and TRBJ2-7, with TRBD1 as a possible D gene (6 bases). Germline CDR1 GTSNPN, CDR2 SVGIG (reference sequence). The CDR3 runs to 13 residues.

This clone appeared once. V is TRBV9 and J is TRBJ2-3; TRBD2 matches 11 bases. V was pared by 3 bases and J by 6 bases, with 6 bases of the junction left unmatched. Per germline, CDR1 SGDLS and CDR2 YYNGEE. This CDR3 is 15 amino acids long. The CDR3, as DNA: TGTGCCAGCAGCGGATTAGCGGGGGGGCTGGATACGCAGTATTTT. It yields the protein CASSGLAGGLDTQYF.

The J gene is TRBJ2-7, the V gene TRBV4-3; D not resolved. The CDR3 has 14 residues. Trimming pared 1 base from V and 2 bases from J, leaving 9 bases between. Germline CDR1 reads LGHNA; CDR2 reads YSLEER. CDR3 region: CASSQAHGAYEQYF. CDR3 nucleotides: TGCGCCAGCAGCCAAGCCCACGGTGCCTACGAGCAGTACTTC.

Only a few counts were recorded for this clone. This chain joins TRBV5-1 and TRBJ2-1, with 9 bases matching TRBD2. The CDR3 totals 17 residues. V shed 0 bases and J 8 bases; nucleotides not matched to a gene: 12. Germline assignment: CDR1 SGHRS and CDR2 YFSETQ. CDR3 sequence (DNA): TGCGCCAGCAGCTTGGGTTTTTCAGCGGGGGGCATCGATGAGCAGTTCTTC. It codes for CASSLGFSAGGIDEQFF. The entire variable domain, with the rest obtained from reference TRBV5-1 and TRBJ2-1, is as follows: KAGVTQTPRYLIKTRGQQVTLSCSPISGHRSVSWYQQTPGQGLQFLFEYFSETQRNKGNFPGRFSGRQFSNSRSEMNVSTLELGDSALYLCASSLGFSAGGIDEQFFGPGTRLTVL.

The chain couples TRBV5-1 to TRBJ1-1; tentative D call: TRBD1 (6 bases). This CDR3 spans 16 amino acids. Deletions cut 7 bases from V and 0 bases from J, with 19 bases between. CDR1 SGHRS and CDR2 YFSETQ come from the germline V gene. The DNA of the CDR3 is TGCGCCAGCGCAACAGGGATAGTGTTTATGAACACTGAAGCTTTCTTT. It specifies CASATGIVFMNTEAFF.

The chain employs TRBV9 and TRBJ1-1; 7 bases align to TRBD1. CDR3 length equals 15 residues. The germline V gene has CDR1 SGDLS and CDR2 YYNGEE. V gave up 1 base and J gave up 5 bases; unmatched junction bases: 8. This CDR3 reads CASSVSDRRETEAFF. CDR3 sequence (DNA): TGTGCCAGCAGCGTATCGGACAGGAGGGAGACTGAAGCTTTCTTT.

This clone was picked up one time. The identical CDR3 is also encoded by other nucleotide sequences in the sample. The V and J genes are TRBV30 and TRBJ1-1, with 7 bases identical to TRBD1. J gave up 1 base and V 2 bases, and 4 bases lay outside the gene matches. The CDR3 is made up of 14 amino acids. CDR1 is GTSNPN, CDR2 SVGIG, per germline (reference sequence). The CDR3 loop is CAWSPGQTNTEAFF. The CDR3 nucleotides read TGTGCCTGGAGTCCGGGACAGACGAACACTGAAGCTTTCTTT.

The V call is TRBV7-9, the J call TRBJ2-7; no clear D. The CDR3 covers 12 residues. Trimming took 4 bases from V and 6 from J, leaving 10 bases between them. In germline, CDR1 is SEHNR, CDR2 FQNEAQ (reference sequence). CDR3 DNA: TGTGCCAGCAGCTCCCTACTCGGCGAGCAGTACTTC. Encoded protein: CASSSLLGEQYF.

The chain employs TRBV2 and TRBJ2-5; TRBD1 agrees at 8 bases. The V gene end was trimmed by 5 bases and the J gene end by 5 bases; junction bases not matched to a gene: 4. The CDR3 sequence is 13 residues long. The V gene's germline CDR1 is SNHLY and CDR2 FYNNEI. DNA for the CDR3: TGTGCCAGCAGTCCGACAGGGGCGGAGACCCAGTACTTC. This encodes CASSPTGAETQYF.

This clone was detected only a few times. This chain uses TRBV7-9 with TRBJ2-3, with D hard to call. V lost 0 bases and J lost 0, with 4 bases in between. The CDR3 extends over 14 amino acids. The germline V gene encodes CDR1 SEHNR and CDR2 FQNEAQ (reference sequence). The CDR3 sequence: CASSLAGSTDTQYF. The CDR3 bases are TGTGCCAGCAGCTTAGCCGGTAGCACAGATACGCAGTATTTT. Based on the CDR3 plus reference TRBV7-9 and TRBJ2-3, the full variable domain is DTGVSQNPRHKITKRGQNVTFRCDPISEHNRLYWYRQTLGQGPEFLTYFQNEAQLEKSRLLSDRFSAERPKGSFSTLEIQRTEQGDSAMYLCASSLAGSTDTQYFGPGTRLTVL.

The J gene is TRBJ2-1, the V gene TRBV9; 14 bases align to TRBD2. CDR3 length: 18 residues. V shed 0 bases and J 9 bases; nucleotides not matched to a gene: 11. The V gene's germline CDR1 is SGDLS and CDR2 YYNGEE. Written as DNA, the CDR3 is TGTGCCAGCAGCGTAGTGGGGACTAGCGGGGGTCTTGGGGCTGAGCAGTTCTTC. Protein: CASSVVGTSGGLGAEQFF.

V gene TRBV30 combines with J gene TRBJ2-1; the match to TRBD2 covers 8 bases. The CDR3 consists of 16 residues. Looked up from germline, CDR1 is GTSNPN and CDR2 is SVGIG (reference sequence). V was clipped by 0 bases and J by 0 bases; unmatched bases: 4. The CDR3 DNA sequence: TGTGCCTGGAGTGTACCGGGGGGGAGCTCCTACAATGAGCAGTTCTTC. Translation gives CAWSVPGGSSYNEQFF. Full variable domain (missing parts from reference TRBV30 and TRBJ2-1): SQTIHQWPATLVQPVGSPLSLECTVEGTSNPNLYWYRQAAGRGLQLLFYSVGIGQISSEVPQNLSASRPQDRQFILSSKKLLLSDSGFYLCAWSVPGGSSYNEQFFGPGTRLTVL.

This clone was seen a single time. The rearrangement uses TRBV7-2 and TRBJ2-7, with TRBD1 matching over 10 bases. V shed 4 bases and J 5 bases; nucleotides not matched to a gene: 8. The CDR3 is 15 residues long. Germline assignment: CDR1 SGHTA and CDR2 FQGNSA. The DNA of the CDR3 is TGTGCCAGCAGCTCGACCTCCGGGACAGGGGACGAGCAGTACTTC. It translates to CASSSTSGTGDEQYF.

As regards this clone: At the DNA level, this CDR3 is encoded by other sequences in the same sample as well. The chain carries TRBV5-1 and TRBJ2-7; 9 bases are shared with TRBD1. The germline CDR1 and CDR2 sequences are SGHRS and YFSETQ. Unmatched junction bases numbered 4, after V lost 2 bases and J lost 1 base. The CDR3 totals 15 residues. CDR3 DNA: TGCGCCAGCAGCTTAGGACAGGGGTTTTCCTACGAGCAGTACTTC. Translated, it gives CASSLGQGFSYEQYF.

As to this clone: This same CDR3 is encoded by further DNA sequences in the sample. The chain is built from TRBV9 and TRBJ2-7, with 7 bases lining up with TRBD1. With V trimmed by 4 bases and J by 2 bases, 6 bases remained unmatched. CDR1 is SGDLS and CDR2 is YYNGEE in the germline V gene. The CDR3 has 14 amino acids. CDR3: CASSRGQGAYEQYF. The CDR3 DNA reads TGTGCCAGCAGCAGAGGCCAGGGGGCCTACGAGCAGTACTTC.

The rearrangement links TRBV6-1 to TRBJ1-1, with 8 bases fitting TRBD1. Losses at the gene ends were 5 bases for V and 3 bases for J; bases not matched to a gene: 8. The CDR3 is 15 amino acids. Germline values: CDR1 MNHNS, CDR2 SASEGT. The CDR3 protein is CASSTGQGPDTEAFF. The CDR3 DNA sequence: TGTGCCAGCAGTACCGGACAGGGTCCCGACACTGAAGCTTTCTTT.

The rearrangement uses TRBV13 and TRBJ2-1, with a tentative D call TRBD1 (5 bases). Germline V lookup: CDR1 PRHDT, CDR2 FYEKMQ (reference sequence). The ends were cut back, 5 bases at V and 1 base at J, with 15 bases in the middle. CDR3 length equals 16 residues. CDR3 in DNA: TGTGCCAGCAGCCCTACAGGAGAAGGATCCTACAATGAGCAGTTCTTC. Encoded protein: CASSPTGEGSYNEQFF.

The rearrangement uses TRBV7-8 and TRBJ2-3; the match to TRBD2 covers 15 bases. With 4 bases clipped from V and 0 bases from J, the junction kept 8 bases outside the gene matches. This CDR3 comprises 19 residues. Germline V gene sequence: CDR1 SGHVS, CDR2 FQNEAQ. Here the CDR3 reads CASSWTSGRVRGSTDTQYF. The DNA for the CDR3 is TGTGCCAGCAGCTGGACTAGCGGGAGGGTGCGGGGAAGCACAGATACGCAGTATTTT.

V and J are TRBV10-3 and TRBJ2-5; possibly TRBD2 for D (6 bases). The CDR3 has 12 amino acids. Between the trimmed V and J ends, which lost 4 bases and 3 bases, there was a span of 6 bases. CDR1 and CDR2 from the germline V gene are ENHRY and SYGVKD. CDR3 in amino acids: CAISGGEETQYF. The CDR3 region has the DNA TGTGCCATCAGTGGGGGGGAAGAGACCCAGTACTTC.

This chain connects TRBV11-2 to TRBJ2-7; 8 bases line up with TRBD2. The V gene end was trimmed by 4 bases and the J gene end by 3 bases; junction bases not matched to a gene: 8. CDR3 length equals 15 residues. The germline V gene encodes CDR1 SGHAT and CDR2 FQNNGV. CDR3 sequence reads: CASSSSGGPFYEQYF. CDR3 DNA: TGTGCCAGCAGCTCTTCGGGAGGGCCATTCTACGAGCAGTACTTC.

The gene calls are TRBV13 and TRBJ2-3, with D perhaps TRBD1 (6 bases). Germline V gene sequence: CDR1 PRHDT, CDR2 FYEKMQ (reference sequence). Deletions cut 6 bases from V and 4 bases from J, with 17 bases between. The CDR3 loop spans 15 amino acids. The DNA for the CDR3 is TGTGCCAGCAGTCCAGGGGCACTGTCGGCAGATACGCAGTATTTT. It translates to CASSPGALSADTQYF.

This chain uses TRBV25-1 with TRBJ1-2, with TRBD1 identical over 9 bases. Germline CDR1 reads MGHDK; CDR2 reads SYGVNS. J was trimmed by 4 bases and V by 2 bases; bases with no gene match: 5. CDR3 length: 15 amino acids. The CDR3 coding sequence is TGTGCCAGCAGTGAACGGACAGGGGAAGGCTATGGCTACACCTTC. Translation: CASSERTGEGYGYTF.